These T cell receptor beta chains were read from a single sample in a study of Tregs in tolerant kidney transplant recipients. Method: immunoSEQ multiplex PCR; TCRdb's copy keeps in-frame clones and lacks some. The table lists over 60,000 clones, 70% to 90% of them singletons. This material consisted of CD4+ T cells from blood, taken before the transplant. The receptors were gathered from a human donor who received a combined kidney and bone marrow transplant. Each CDR3 is given with its conserved first and last residue. The order of the fields is J gene, D gene, clone size, CDR3 length, V gene, CDR3 protein, CDR3 DNA. D genes are given only for firm matches. Size is stated for part of the rows, as once, few or many counts, or as a class when the clone is expanded.

j_gene: TRBJ1-5; d_gene: NA; abundance: NA; len: 12; v_gene: TRBV5-4; CDR3aa: CATSRGNQPQHF; CDR3nt: TGTGCCACCAGCCGGGGGAATCAGCCCCAGCATTTT
j_gene: TRBJ2-3; d_gene: TRBD2; abundance: NA; len: 15; v_gene: TRBV7-3; CDR3aa: CASSSVEGGPDTQYF; CDR3nt: TGTGCCAGCAGCTCTGTGGAGGGAGGGCCAGATACGCAGTATTTT
j_gene: TRBJ2-1; d_gene: TRBD2; abundance: NA; len: 15; v_gene: TRBV2; CDR3aa: CASNPGLAGVGEQFF; CDR3nt: TGTGCCAGCAATCCGGGACTAGCGGGAGTGGGTGAGCAGTTCTTC
j_gene: TRBJ2-5; d_gene: NA; abundance: NA; len: 15; v_gene: TRBV25-1; CDR3aa: CASSEPGAWGETQYF; CDR3nt: TGTGCCAGCAGTGAACCGGGAGCCTGGGGAGAGACCCAGTACTTC
j_gene: TRBJ1-1; d_gene: NA; abundance: few; len: 14; v_gene: TRBV11-1; CDR3aa: CASSLKGQNTEAFF; CDR3nt: TGTGCCAGCAGCTTAAAGGGGCAGAACACTGAAGCTTTCTTT
j_gene: TRBJ1-1; d_gene: NA; abundance: once; len: 16; v_gene: TRBV18; CDR3aa: CASSPGEGGQNTEAFF; CDR3nt: TGTGCCAGCTCACCAGGGGAGGGGGGGCAGAACACTGAAGCTTTCTTT
j_gene: TRBJ1-1; d_gene: NA; abundance: NA; len: 13; v_gene: TRBV28; CDR3aa: CASSFGGDTEAFF; CDR3nt: TGTGCCAGCAGTTTTGGGGGGGACACTGAAGCTTTCTTT
j_gene: TRBJ2-5; d_gene: TRBD2; abundance: NA; len: 18; v_gene: TRBV7-3; CDR3aa: CASSLIFGAGGPQETQYF; CDR3nt: TGTGCCAGCAGCTTAATATTTGGAGCGGGAGGGCCTCAGGAGACCCAGTACTTC
j_gene: TRBJ2-7; d_gene: NA; abundance: NA; len: 14; v_gene: TRBV7-6; CDR3aa: CASSLGLESYEQYF; CDR3nt: TGTGCCAGCAGCTTAGGACTAGAGTCCTACGAGCAGTACTTC
j_gene: TRBJ2-7; d_gene: TRBD1; abundance: NA; len: 16; v_gene: TRBV4-2; CDR3aa: CASSLSWQGAGYEQYF; CDR3nt: TGTGCCAGCAGCCTGTCTTGGCAGGGGGCCGGGTACGAGCAGTACTTC
j_gene: TRBJ2-1; d_gene: TRBD2; abundance: NA; len: 17; v_gene: TRBV15; CDR3aa: CATSRARIAGALNEQFF; CDR3nt: TGTGCCACCAGCAGAGCTCGGATAGCGGGAGCCCTCAATGAGCAGTTCTTC
j_gene: TRBJ1-2; d_gene: NA; abundance: once; len: 15; v_gene: TRBV6-5; CDR3aa: CASIPSGGPNYGYTF; CDR3nt: TGTGCCAGCATCCCAAGCGGGGGGCCTAACTATGGCTACACCTTC
j_gene: TRBJ1-1; d_gene: NA; abundance: NA; len: 14; v_gene: TRBV10-3; CDR3aa: CAISNQGPEGEAFF; CDR3nt: TGTGCCATCAGTAATCAGGGTCCGGAGGGTGAAGCTTTCTTT
j_gene: TRBJ1-5; d_gene: TRBD1; abundance: NA; len: 13; v_gene: TRBV30; CDR3aa: CAWSRDRGQPQHF; CDR3nt: TGTGCCTGGAGCCGGGACAGGGGGCAGCCCCAGCATTTT
j_gene: TRBJ2-1; d_gene: TRBD1; abundance: NA; len: 15; v_gene: TRBV28; CDR3aa: CASGGQVSSYNEQFF; CDR3nt: TGTGCCAGCGGCGGACAGGTCAGCTCCTACAATGAGCAGTTCTTC
j_gene: TRBJ2-4; d_gene: NA; abundance: NA; len: 13; v_gene: TRBV14; CDR3aa: CASSHGKMYIQYF; CDR3nt: TGTGCCAGCAGCCACGGGAAAATGTACATTCAGTACTTC
j_gene: TRBJ2-2; d_gene: NA; abundance: NA; len: 15; v_gene: TRBV5-4; CDR3aa: CASSLVRQNTGELFF; CDR3nt: TGTGCCAGCAGCTTGGTTCGACAGAACACCGGGGAGCTGTTTTTT
j_gene: TRBJ2-7; d_gene: NA; abundance: NA; len: 15; v_gene: TRBV7-2; CDR3aa: CASSPQWGAHYEQYF; CDR3nt: TGTGCCAGCAGCCCCCAATGGGGCGCCCACTACGAGCAGTACTTC
j_gene: TRBJ2-6; d_gene: NA; abundance: NA; len: 14; v_gene: TRBV28; CDR3aa: CASSLTVGANVLTF; CDR3nt: TGTGCCAGCAGTTTAACGGTGGGGGCCAACGTCCTGACTTTC
j_gene: TRBJ2-3; d_gene: NA; abundance: NA; len: 14; v_gene: TRBV2; CDR3aa: CASRQDEGTDTQYF; CDR3nt: TGTGCCAGCAGACAGGACGAGGGCACAGATACGCAGTATTTT
j_gene: TRBJ1-1; d_gene: NA; abundance: NA; len: 13; v_gene: TRBV30; CDR3aa: CAWIQNRVAEAFF; CDR3nt: TGTGCCTGGATCCAGAACAGGGTAGCTGAAGCTTTCTTT
j_gene: TRBJ2-3; d_gene: TRBD2; abundance: NA; len: 16; v_gene: TRBV5-1; CDR3aa: CASSPGLAGLTDTQYF; CDR3nt: TGCGCCAGCAGCCCGGGACTAGCGGGGCTCACAGATACGCAGTATTTT
j_gene: TRBJ2-7; d_gene: NA; abundance: NA; len: 11; v_gene: TRBV20-1; CDR3aa: CSAKTTYEQYF; CDR3nt: TGCAGTGCTAAAACTACCTACGAGCAGTACTTC
j_gene: TRBJ1-3; d_gene: TRBD1; abundance: NA; len: 18; v_gene: TRBV2; CDR3aa: CASSRDRQTGSSGNTIYF; CDR3nt: TGTGCCAGCAGTAGGGACAGGCAGACTGGAAGCTCTGGAAACACCATATATTTT
j_gene: TRBJ2-3; d_gene: TRBD2; abundance: NA; len: 13; v_gene: TRBV11-2; CDR3aa: CASSRGVPDTQYF; CDR3nt: TGTGCCAGCAGCCGGGGGGTCCCAGATACGCAGTATTTT
j_gene: TRBJ2-7; d_gene: TRBD1; abundance: NA; len: 13; v_gene: TRBV5-1; CDR3aa: CASSTRTGVEQYF; CDR3nt: TGCGCCAGCAGCACTCGGACAGGGGTCGAGCAGTACTTC
j_gene: TRBJ2-7; d_gene: TRBD1; abundance: NA; len: 14; v_gene: TRBV30; CDR3aa: CAWTKTGLGYEQYF; CDR3nt: TGTGCCTGGACCAAGACAGGGTTGGGTTACGAGCAGTACTTC
j_gene: TRBJ1-2; d_gene: TRBD1; abundance: NA; len: 21; v_gene: TRBV4-2; CDR3aa: CASSQGLTYGQGGILGYGYTF; CDR3nt: TGTGCCAGCAGCCAAGGACTAACTTATGGACAGGGAGGTATTTTAGGGTATGGCTACACCTTC
j_gene: TRBJ1-1; d_gene: NA; abundance: NA; len: 14; v_gene: TRBV5-1; CDR3aa: CASGKGVLNTEAFF; CDR3nt: TGCGCCAGCGGGAAGGGAGTTTTGAACACTGAAGCTTTCTTT
j_gene: TRBJ1-3; d_gene: NA; abundance: NA; len: 16; v_gene: TRBV4-3; CDR3aa: CASSQDTEGAGNTIYF; CDR3nt: TGCGCCAGCAGCCAAGATACTGAGGGGGCTGGAAACACCATATATTTT
j_gene: TRBJ2-2; d_gene: NA; abundance: NA; len: 12; v_gene: TRBV18; CDR3aa: CASSSSTGELFF; CDR3nt: TGTGCCAGCTCGAGTAGCACCGGGGAGCTGTTTTTT
j_gene: TRBJ1-5; d_gene: NA; abundance: NA; len: 16; v_gene: TRBV28; CDR3aa: CASTIFGGNSNQPQHF; CDR3nt: TGTGCCAGCACCATCTTCGGAGGTAATAGCAATCAGCCCCAGCATTTT
j_gene: TRBJ2-7; d_gene: NA; abundance: NA; len: 12; v_gene: TRBV11-2; CDR3aa: CASSLTRVEQYF; CDR3nt: TGTGCCAGCAGCCTGACCCGGGTCGAGCAGTACTTC
j_gene: TRBJ2-7; d_gene: TRBD2; abundance: NA; len: 16; v_gene: TRBV27; CDR3aa: CASSGHGTSGTYEQYF; CDR3nt: TGTGCCAGCAGTGGACACGGGACTAGCGGTACCTACGAGCAGTACTTC
j_gene: TRBJ1-4; d_gene: NA; abundance: NA; len: 14; v_gene: TRBV30; CDR3aa: CAWRSGFTNEKLFF; CDR3nt: TGTGCCTGGAGGTCAGGGTTTACTAATGAAAAACTGTTTTTT
j_gene: TRBJ1-5; d_gene: TRBD1; abundance: NA; len: 15; v_gene: TRBV7-2; CDR3aa: CASSLDAGGGQPQHF; CDR3nt: TGTGCCAGCAGCTTAGATGCAGGGGGCGGGCAGCCCCAGCATTTT
j_gene: TRBJ2-7; d_gene: TRBD2; abundance: NA; len: 16; v_gene: TRBV12-5; CDR3aa: CASGLVRGGNPNEQYF; CDR3nt: TGTGCTAGTGGTTTGGTACGGGGAGGGAACCCCAACGAGCAGTACTTC
j_gene: TRBJ2-3; d_gene: TRBD2; abundance: NA; len: 15; v_gene: TRBV7-2; CDR3aa: CASSLSGGKTDTQYF; CDR3nt: TGTGCCAGCAGCTTATCGGGGGGAAAGACAGATACGCAGTATTTT
j_gene: TRBJ2-7; d_gene: TRBD2; abundance: few; len: 13; v_gene: TRBV28; CDR3aa: CASTGGHIYEQYF; CDR3nt: TGTGCCAGCACGGGAGGACACATCTACGAGCAGTACTTC
j_gene: TRBJ2-7; d_gene: TRBD1; abundance: NA; len: 13; v_gene: TRBV29-1; CDR3aa: CSVARDRGYEQYF; CDR3nt: TGCAGCGTGGCCCGGGACAGGGGCTACGAGCAGTACTTC
j_gene: TRBJ2-1; d_gene: TRBD2; abundance: once; len: 15; v_gene: TRBV7-3; CDR3aa: CASSWTSGSSNEQFF; CDR3nt: TGTGCCAGCAGCTGGACTAGCGGGAGCTCTAATGAGCAGTTCTTC
j_gene: TRBJ2-7; d_gene: TRBD2; abundance: NA; len: 16; v_gene: TRBV6-1; CDR3aa: CASSEGTSGSVYEQYF; CDR3nt: TGTGCCAGCAGTGAAGGGACTAGCGGGAGCGTCTACGAGCAGTACTTC
j_gene: TRBJ2-7; d_gene: TRBD1; abundance: NA; len: 14; v_gene: TRBV28; CDR3aa: CASSPGTGGYEQYF; CDR3nt: TGTGCCAGCAGCCCAGGGACAGGGGGCTACGAGCAGTACTTC
j_gene: TRBJ2-2; d_gene: NA; abundance: once; len: 16; v_gene: TRBV9; CDR3aa: CASRPGHPRSTGELFF; CDR3nt: TGTGCCAGCAGGCCGGGACACCCTCGATCCACCGGGGAGCTGTTTTTT
j_gene: TRBJ2-7; d_gene: TRBD1; abundance: once; len: 13; v_gene: TRBV30; CDR3aa: CAWSVGQGHEQYF; CDR3nt: TGTGCCTGGAGTGTGGGACAGGGACACGAGCAGTACTTC
j_gene: TRBJ2-2; d_gene: NA; abundance: NA; len: 13; v_gene: TRBV19; CDR3aa: CASSWQNTGELFF; CDR3nt: TGTGCCAGTAGTTGGCAGAACACCGGGGAGCTGTTTTTT
j_gene: TRBJ2-1; d_gene: TRBD2; abundance: NA; len: 15; v_gene: TRBV25-1; CDR3aa: CASSEGLAGVNEQFF; CDR3nt: TGTGCCAGCAGTGAAGGTCTAGCGGGAGTAAATGAGCAGTTCTTC
j_gene: TRBJ2-1; d_gene: TRBD2; abundance: NA; len: 14; v_gene: TRBV28; CDR3aa: CASRLAGVTNEQFF; CDR3nt: TGTGCCAGCAGACTAGCGGGAGTTACCAATGAGCAGTTCTTC